This section outlines one T cell receptor (beta chain) sequence together with its context. Its antigen remains unknown. These data come from a study of cytomegalovirus exposure and HLA in healthy donors. General study results and limits: What a later analysis showed was that several of the most significant clusters appeared linked to common viral pathogens. Across donors, most TCRs were seen rarely, yet some public ones were widespread. Cytomegalovirus-associated TCR beta chains were listed, numbering some 170. Among the CMV-associated chains, three were confirmed in vitro as specific for CMV antigens.

V was pared by 6 bases and J by 8 bases, with 11 bases between. From germline, CDR1 is DFQATT and CDR2 SNEGSKA (reference sequence). This CDR3 has 11 amino acids. The PCR made use of 60 Vbeta and 13 Jbeta primers. Profiling relied on immunoSEQ multiplex PCR, and the TCRdb table lists in-frame clones only, not all of them. The sample contains around 190,000 clones, around 84% of which appear only once. This receptor was taken from a girl under 10 years old in good health and CMV-seropositive. The J gene is TRBJ2-1, the V gene TRBV20-1; a possible D gene is TRBD1 (6 bases). Specimen: PBMCs. CDR3 in DNA: TGCAGTGCCGAGGCAGGGGATGAGCAGTTCTTC. Translating gives CSAEAGDEQFF.